This T cell receptor beta chain derives from a study of blood T cell repertoires in COVID-19. Study-level background: Italy, Spain and the United States were the sources of the convalescent and acute COVID-19 samples.

Repertoires were generated with immunoSEQ multiplex PCR, while TCRdb's copy carries only in-frame clones and drops some. The sample has a few hundred thousand clones; around 90% are singletons. The age range of participants was about 18 to 100 years, with residence in about two dozen US areas. Participant reports of clinical history set cohort assignment. Trimming removed 6 bases from V and 7 bases from J, with 13 bases in between. The CDR3 consists of 13 residues. Looked up from germline, CDR1 is MNHEY and CDR2 is SVGAGI. The chain recombines TRBV6-5 with TRBJ1-5; D may be TRBD1 (5 bases). The source is a woman aged 18-29 years with acute COVID-19. What was sequenced was PBMCs or T cells enriched from blood (not recorded which). In DNA form, the CDR3 reads TGTGCCAGCAGCCCAAAATGGGGCCAGCCCCAGCATTTT. Translated: CASSPKWGQPQHF.